This T cell receptor beta chain was sequenced in a study of beta chain features in type 1 diabetes. Germline lookup yields CDR1 SGDLS and CDR2 YYNGEE. V lost 4 bases to trimming and J lost 2 bases; unmatched junction nucleotides: 11. The length of the CDR3 is 19 residues. Findings and caveats of the study: Among all four CD4+ subsets, Type 1 diabetes patients had TCRB CDR3s that were moderately but significantly shorter.

A CD45RO/CCR7/CD25/CD127/CD95/CD27 panel sorted naive, central memory, regulatory and stem cell-like memory CD4+ cells. Each of the sorted populations had a purity greater than 98%. This clone turned up a few times. Antigen unknown. Sequenced material consisted of expressed TCRB transcripts (all of the isolated RNA was reverse transcribed). Libraries were prepared by immunoSEQ multiplex PCR; TCRdb keeps only in-frame clonotypes and omits some of them. Of about 650,000 clones in the sample, about an eighth were seen once. The TCR comes from a young man with type 1 diabetes. The sequenced sample was naive CD4+ T cells from blood. The V gene is TRBV9, the J gene TRBJ2-3; 15 bases are a match to TRBD2. This chain's CDR3 is CASSLTSGTSGGHTDTQYF. For the CDR3, the DNA is TGTGCCAGCAGCCTGACTTCCGGGACTAGCGGGGGGCACACAGATACGCAGTATTTT.